This TCR beta chain was recovered during a study of blood T cell repertoires in COVID-19. Overall study context: The samples span acute and convalescent COVID-19 from the United States, Italy and Spain.

The assay was immunoSEQ multiplex PCR, and TCRdb's table has in-frame clones only and misses some. The data contain under 200,000 clones, roughly nine tenths of them singletons. Followed over time, Seattle patients had been enrolled while infection was active. This clone appeared once. J lost 6 bases, V lost 4 bases, and 9 bases had no gene match. Germline CDR1 reads KGHDR; CDR2 reads SFDVKD. The CDR3 is 15 residues long. The sequence was obtained from a woman aged 60-75 years with COVID-19, enrolled during active disease. Sequenced material: peripheral blood. The rearrangement joins TRBV24-1 to TRBJ2-3, with 7 bases identical to TRBD2. The CDR3 protein is CATSDGDYPTDTQYF. CDR3 DNA sequence: TGTGCCACCAGTGACGGGGACTACCCCACGGATACGCAGTATTTT.